The source of this TCR beta chain is a study of identical twins. TCRdb analysed the 5' RACE reads with MiXCR anew, one entry per CDR3 protein. This sample has some 1,700,000 distinct CDR3 sequences, with about 31% found just once. Only one count was recorded for this clonotype. The V and J ends lost 4 bases and 9 bases respectively, with 19 bases between them. The CDR3 has 14 residues. Germline V gene sequence: CDR1 DFQATT, CDR2 SNEGSKA (reference sequence). The chain combines TRBV20-1 with TRBJ2-1, with D possibly called TRBD1 or TRBD2 (6 bases each). This clonotype was sampled from a newborn girl in good health. The sequenced sample consisted of cord blood. The CDR3 loop reads CSAKWGRGLGEQFF. The CDR3 DNA reads TGCAGTGCTAAATGGGGGCGGGGATTAGGTGAGCAGTTCTTC.